This T cell receptor (beta chain) was sequenced for a study of technical replicates of blood from a few donors. Generated by immunoSEQ multiplex PCR, the TCRdb table keeps only in-frame clones and is missing some. The repertoire holds tens of thousands of clones, around 95% seen once, with more than 0.35% in the top ten. Looked up from germline, CDR1 is MNHEY and CDR2 is SVGAGI. The CDR3 covers 15 residues. V gave up 4 bases and J gave up 4 bases, with 13 bases separating them. The genes are TRBV6-5 and TRBJ1-4, with D perhaps matching TRBD1 (6 bases). The sequence came from a human donor in good health. The sample taken for sequencing was T cells isolated from PBMCs. The CDR3 is CASSSGGGRNEKLFF. The CDR3 DNA sequence: TGTGCCAGCAGTTCGGGGGGGGGCCGTAATGAAAAACTGTTTTTT.